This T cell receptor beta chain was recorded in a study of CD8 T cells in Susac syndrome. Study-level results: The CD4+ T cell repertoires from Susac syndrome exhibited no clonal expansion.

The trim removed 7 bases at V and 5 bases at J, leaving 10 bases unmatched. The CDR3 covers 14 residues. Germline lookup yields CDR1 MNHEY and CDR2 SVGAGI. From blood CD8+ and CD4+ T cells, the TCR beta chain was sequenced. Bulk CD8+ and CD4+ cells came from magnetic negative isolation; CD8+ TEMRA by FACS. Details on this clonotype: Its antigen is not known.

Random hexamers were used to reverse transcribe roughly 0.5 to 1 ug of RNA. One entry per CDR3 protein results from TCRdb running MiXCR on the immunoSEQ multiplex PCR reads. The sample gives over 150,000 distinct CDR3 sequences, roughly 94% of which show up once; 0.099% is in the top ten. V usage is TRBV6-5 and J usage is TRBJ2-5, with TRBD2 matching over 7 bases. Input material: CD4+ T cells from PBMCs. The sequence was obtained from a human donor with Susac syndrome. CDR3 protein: CASMESGVAETQYF. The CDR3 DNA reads TGTGCCAGCATGGAGAGCGGGGTGGCGGAGACCCAGTACTTC.